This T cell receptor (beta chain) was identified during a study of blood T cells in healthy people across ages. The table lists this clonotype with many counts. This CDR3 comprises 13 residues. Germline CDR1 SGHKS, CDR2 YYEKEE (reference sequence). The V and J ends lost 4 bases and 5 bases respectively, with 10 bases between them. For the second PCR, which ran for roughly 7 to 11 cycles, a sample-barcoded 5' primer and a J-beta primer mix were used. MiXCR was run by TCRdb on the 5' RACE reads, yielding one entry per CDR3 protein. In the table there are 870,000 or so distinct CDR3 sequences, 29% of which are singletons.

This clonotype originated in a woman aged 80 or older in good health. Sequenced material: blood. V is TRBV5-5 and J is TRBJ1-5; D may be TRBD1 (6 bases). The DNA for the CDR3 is TGTGCCAGCAGCCGCAAGGGGGATCAGCCCCAGCATTTT. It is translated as CASSRKGDQPQHF.